Presented here are 19 T cell receptor beta chains from one specimen sequenced in a study of immune evolution from preneoplasia to lung adenocarcinoma. The method was immunoSEQ multiplex PCR; TCRdb's version includes in-frame clones alone and lacks a portion of them. Altogether 15,000 or so clones are present, approximately 86% being singletons, with the ten largest covering 2.6%. Sequencing was carried out using FFPE invasive lung adenocarcinoma tissue. These TCRs come from a person aged 70 to 85 with invasive lung adenocarcinoma.

This chain connects TRBV5-4 to TRBJ2-2; D is perhaps TRBD1 (5 bases). Germline CDR1 reads SGHNT; CDR2 reads YYREEE (reference sequence). Trimming took 5 bases from V and 3 from J, leaving 14 bases between them. This CDR3 contains 15 residues. This CDR3 reads CASSKQGRDTGELFF. Here the CDR3 DNA reads TGTGCCAGCAGTAAGCAGGGCAGGGACACCGGGGAGCTGTTTTTT.

The chain joins TRBV27 to TRBJ1-4; 11 nucleotides agree with TRBD1. The CDR3 runs to 15 residues. Trimming at V came to 5 bases and at J to 5 bases, leaving 4 bases not matched to a gene. Germline CDR1 is MNHEY and CDR2 is SMNVEV (reference sequence). The CDR3 nucleotides read TGTGCCAGCAGTCTAGGGACAGGGGGGAATGAAAAACTGTTTTTT. It translates to CASSLGTGGNEKLFF.

The genes are TRBV28 and TRBJ1-1; tentatively, D is TRBD1 (5 bases). There are 16 residues in the CDR3. Trimming left V 4 bases short and J 7 bases short, with 22 bases between. CDR1 is MDHEN, CDR2 SYDVKM, per germline. The CDR3 DNA reads as TGTGCCAGCAGTTATTTTCCGGGGGTGAGAGAGGGTGAAGCTTTCTTT. Its translation is CASSYFPGVREGEAFF.

The chain links TRBV11-2 to TRBJ1-2; D is possibly TRBD1 (5 bases). CDR1 is SGHAT, CDR2 FQNNGV, per germline. CDR3 length: 16 amino acids. V was cut by 0 bases and J by 4 bases, with 15 bases left in between. The DNA of the CDR3 is TGTGCCAGCAGCTTAGATTTCCCAGGGATTCGCTATGGCTACACCTTC. It encodes CASSLDFPGIRYGYTF.

The DNA for the CDR3 is TGTGCCAGCCGGGGGGAGGGCTACGAGCAGTACTTC. Translation: CASRGEGYEQYF. V and J are TRBV9 and TRBJ2-7; 7 bases are a match to TRBD2. J gave up 3 bases and V 7 bases, and 4 bases lay outside the gene matches. Per germline, CDR1 SGDLS and CDR2 YYNGEE. This CDR3 has 12 amino acids.

V and J are TRBV16 and TRBJ1-5; a possible D gene is TRBD1 (5 bases). Germline assignment: CDR1 KGHSY and CDR2 FQNENV. Trimming stripped 2 bases from V and 3 bases from J, with 14 bases between. This CDR3 is 16 amino acids long. DNA of the CDR3: TGTGCCAGCAGCCAAAGTGGGGCGCGGGACAATCAGCCCCAGCATTTT. It is translated as CASSQSGARDNQPQHF. Full variable domain (rest looked up from reference TRBV16 and TRBJ1-5): GEEVAQTPKHLVRGEGQKAKLYCAPIKGHSYVFWYQQVLKNEFKFLISFQNENVFDETGMPKERFSAKCLPNSPCSLEIQATKLEDSAVYFCASSQSGARDNQPQHFGDGTRLSIL.

This clone was observed once. The gene calls are TRBV7-8 and TRBJ2-1; TRBD1 might be the D (7 bases). The germline V gene has CDR1 SGHVS and CDR2 FQNEAQ. CDR3 length: 14 amino acids. Trimming took off 5 bases at V and 4 bases at J, with 12 bases between the two ends. The CDR3 here is CASSRSGGYNEQFF. CDR3 nucleotides: TGTGCCAGCAGCCGCTCAGGGGGGTACAATGAGCAGTTCTTC.

This chain uses TRBV11-2 with TRBJ2-3, with TRBD1 matching 8 bases. Germline V gene data show CDR1 as SGHAT and CDR2 as FQNNGV. The CDR3 sequence is 16 residues long. Unmatched junction bases numbered 8, after V lost 6 bases and J lost 0 bases. The CDR3 DNA follows: TGTGCCAGCAGTCCGAGGACAGGGACTAGCACAGATACGCAGTATTTT. Amino acids: CASSPRTGTSTDTQYF.

V gene TRBV29-1 combines with J gene TRBJ2-7; 8 bases align to TRBD1. Looked up from germline, CDR1 is SQVTM and CDR2 is ANQGSEA. The CDR3 has 14 residues. Trimming removed 3 bases from V and 6 bases from J; junction bases left unmatched: 10. CDR3: CSVEKQGVGGEQYF. CDR3 coding DNA: TGCAGCGTTGAGAAACAGGGGGTAGGAGGCGAGCAGTACTTC.

The J gene is TRBJ1-2, the V gene TRBV30; tentative D call: TRBD1 (5 bases). Germline-derived CDR1 and CDR2 are GTSNPN and SVGIG (reference sequence). Between the trimmed V and J ends, which lost 0 bases and 8 bases, there was a span of 13 bases. The CDR3 extends over 13 amino acids. The CDR3 DNA reads as TGTGCCTGGAGTGTAGAAGGGGCGCAAGGCTACACCTTC. The encoded protein is CAWSVEGAQGYTF. Full variable domain (missing parts from reference TRBV30 and TRBJ1-2): SQTIHQWPATLVQPVGSPLSLECTVEGTSNPNLYWYRQAAGRGLQLLFYSVGIGQISSEVPQNLSASRPQDRQFILSSKKLLLSDSGFYLCAWSVEGAQGYTFGSGTRLTVV.

This clone came up once. This chain uses TRBV19 with TRBJ1-5; possibly TRBD1 for D (5 bases). The CDR3 runs to 15 residues. V dropped 6 bases and J dropped 5 bases, with 17 bases sitting between them. CDR1 is LNHDA and CDR2 is SQIVND in the germline V gene (reference sequence). CDR3 nucleotide sequence: TGTGCCAGTAGCAAGCGTGGGGCGGATGATCAGCCCCAGCATTTT. Amino acid sequence: CASSKRGADDQPQHF.

The genes are TRBV5-1 and TRBJ2-3; a weak D match, TRBD2 (5 bases). Per germline, CDR1 SGHRS and CDR2 YFSETQ. Trimming took 4 bases from V and 0 from J, leaving 15 bases between them. The CDR3 length is 16 residues. The CDR3 is CASSQEVLSSTDTQYF. CDR3 nucleotide sequence: TGCGCCAGCAGCCAGGAGGTTCTCTCCAGCACAGATACGCAGTATTTT.

This clone was observed once. The rearrangement links TRBV5-1 to TRBJ2-5; 8 bases line up with TRBD2. There are 16 residues in the CDR3. Germline CDR1 SGHRS, CDR2 YFSETQ. V lost 0 bases and J lost 3; bases outside the gene matches: 7. The DNA of the CDR3 is TGCGCCAGCAGCTTGGCCCCGGGACTAGGGGAAGAGACCCAGTACTTC. Translation: CASSLAPGLGEETQYF. Drawing the rest from reference TRBV5-1 and TRBJ2-5, the complete variable domain is KAGVTQTPRYLIKTRGQQVTLSCSPISGHRSVSWYQQTPGQGLQFLFEYFSETQRNKGNFPGRFSGRQFSNSRSEMNVSTLELGDSALYLCASSLAPGLGEETQYFGPGTRLLVL.

The rearrangement uses TRBV5-6 and TRBJ2-5; no firm D call. V shed 4 bases and J shed 7 bases, with 14 bases lying between them. CDR1 SGHDT and CDR2 YYEEEE come from the germline V gene. The CDR3 runs to 13 residues. CDR3 residues: CASSVALLGTQYF. CDR3 DNA sequence: TGTGCCAGCAGCGTAGCTTTACTCGGGACCCAGTACTTC. The whole variable domain, remainder taken from reference TRBV5-6 and TRBJ2-5, is DAGVTQSPTHLIKTRGQQVTLRCSPKSGHDTVSWYQQALGQGPQFIFQYYEEEERQRGNFPDRFSGHQFPNYSSELNVNALLLGDSALYLCASSVALLGTQYFGPGTRLLVL.

The J gene is TRBJ1-5, the V gene TRBV2; D uncertain. Trimming removed 5 bases at V and 1 base at J, with 12 bases between. Germline V gene sequence: CDR1 SNHLY, CDR2 FYNNEI. The CDR3 has 15 residues. CDR3 sequence reads: CASSNEGRSNQPQHF. The CDR3 DNA sequence: TGTGCCAGCAGTAATGAGGGAAGGAGCAATCAGCCCCAGCATTTT. Supplemented by reference TRBV2 and TRBJ1-5, the full variable domain reads EPEVTQTPSHQVTQMGQEVILRCVPISNHLYFYWYRQILGQKVEFLVSFYNNEISEKSEIFDDQFSVERPDGSNFTLKIRSTKLEDSAMYFCASSNEGRSNQPQHFGDGTRLSIL.

This clone was observed a few times. The rearrangement uses TRBV29-1 and TRBJ1-2; D unresolved. With 3 bases removed from V and 1 base from J, the gap between germline ends came to 3 bases. CDR1 and CDR2 from the germline V gene are SQVTM and ANQGSEA. The CDR3 contains 11 residues. The CDR3 DNA is TGCAGCGTTGAGAGTAACTATGGCTACACCTTC. This gives the protein CSVESNYGYTF.

The rearrangement joins TRBV11-3 to TRBJ2-2, with 11 bases lining up with TRBD2. The length of the CDR3 is 16 residues. V lost 3 bases and J lost 5; bases outside the gene matches: 5. CDR1 is SGHNT, CDR2 YENEEA, per germline. CDR3 coding DNA: TGTGCCAGCAGCTTGGCTAGCGGGAGGACTACCGGGGAGCTGTTTTTT. It specifies CASSLASGRTTGELFF. The full variable domain, in which reference TRBV11-3 and TRBJ2-2 provide the parts outside the CDR3, is EAGVVQSPRYKIIEKKQPVAFWCNPISGHNTLYWYLQNLGQGPELLIRYENEEAVDDSQLPKDRFSAERLKGVDSTLKIQPAELGDSAVYLCASSLASGRTTGELFFGEGSRLTVL.

V gene TRBV18 combines with J gene TRBJ2-1; perhaps TRBD2 as D (6 bases). The CDR3 has 13 amino acids. Trimming took 5 bases from V and 7 from J, leaving 12 bases between them. The germline CDR1 and CDR2 sequences are KGHSH and LQKENI. In DNA, the CDR3 is TGTGCCAGCTCATTCCGAAGCGGGAATGAGCAGTTCTTC. Its translation: CASSFRSGNEQFF.

The chain carries TRBV4-1 and TRBJ1-2; D is perhaps TRBD1 (5 bases). The CDR3 extends over 14 amino acids. Germline CDR1 reads MGHRA; CDR2 reads YSYEKL. Between the trimmed V and J ends, which lost 0 bases and 7 bases, there was a span of 12 bases. Here the CDR3 reads CASSQDAGGGGYTF. DNA of the CDR3: TGCGCCAGCAGCCAAGATGCAGGTGGGGGTGGCTACACCTTC.